One sample yielded the 4 T cell receptor beta chains listed below, sequenced in a study of cytomegalovirus exposure and HLA in healthy donors. PCR was performed using 60 Vbeta and 13 Jbeta primers. Sequenced by immunoSEQ multiplex PCR; TCRdb stores in-frame clones only, minus some. Among approximately 160,000 clones, approximately 67% were seen once, and the ten largest hold 4% to 5.5%. Sequencing used PBMCs. The source of these receptors is a woman younger than 35 in good health and CMV-seropositive.

The chain is built from TRBV18 and TRBJ2-1; tentative D call: TRBD2 (6 bases). This CDR3 is 17 amino acids long. CDR1 is KGHSH and CDR2 is LQKENI in the germline V gene. Trimming removed 3 bases from V and 5 bases from J, with 20 bases in between. CDR3 in amino acids: CASSPPLIVGGNNEQFF. The CDR3 DNA follows: TGTGCCAGCTCACCCCCGTTAATCGTGGGAGGAAACAATGAGCAGTTCTTC.

The CDR3, as DNA: TGTGCTAGTGGTTTGGTAAAGAACTGGTGTGCGGGACTAACGCAGTATTTT. Its translation: CASGLVKNWCAGLTQYF. V is TRBV12-5 and J is TRBJ2-3, with TRBD2 matching over 7 bases. Germline assignment: CDR1 LGHNT and CDR2 FRNRAP. The CDR3 runs 17 residues. V was clipped by 0 bases and J by 9 bases; unmatched bases: 15.

A few counts support this clone. The gene calls are TRBV6-5 and TRBJ2-5, with 7 bases lining up with TRBD1. The CDR3 covers 14 residues. Germline V gene sequence: CDR1 MNHEY, CDR2 SVGAGI. Trimming took 6 bases from V and 7 from J; bases not matched to a gene: 11. The CDR3 DNA reads TGTGCCAGCAGCCGCCTTACAGGGGCCGGGACCCAGTACTTC. It yields the protein CASSRLTGAGTQYF.

The rearrangement joins TRBV10-1 to TRBJ2-7, with D perhaps TRBD1 (5 bases). Trimming took 8 bases from V and 5 from J, leaving 19 bases between them. Germline CDR1 WNHNN, CDR2 SYGVQD (reference sequence). This CDR3 has 14 residues. In DNA, the CDR3 is TGCGCCAGCCCGCACCCAAGGGGATCCGACGAGCAGTACTTC. It codes for CASPHPRGSDEQYF.